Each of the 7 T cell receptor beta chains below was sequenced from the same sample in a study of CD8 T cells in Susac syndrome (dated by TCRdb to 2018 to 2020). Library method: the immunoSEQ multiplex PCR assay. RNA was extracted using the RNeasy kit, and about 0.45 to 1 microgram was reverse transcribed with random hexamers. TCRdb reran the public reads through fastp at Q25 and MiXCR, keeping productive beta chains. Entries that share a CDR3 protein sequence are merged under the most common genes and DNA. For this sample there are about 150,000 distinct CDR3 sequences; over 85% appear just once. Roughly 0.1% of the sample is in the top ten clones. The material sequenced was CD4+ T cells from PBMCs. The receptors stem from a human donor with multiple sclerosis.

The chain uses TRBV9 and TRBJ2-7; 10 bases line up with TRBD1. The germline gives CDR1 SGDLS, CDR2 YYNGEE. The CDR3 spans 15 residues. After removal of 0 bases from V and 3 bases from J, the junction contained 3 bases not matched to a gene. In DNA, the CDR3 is TGTGCCAGCAGCGTAGGGGGACAGGGGATCTACGAGCAGTACTTC. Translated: CASSVGGQGIYEQYF.

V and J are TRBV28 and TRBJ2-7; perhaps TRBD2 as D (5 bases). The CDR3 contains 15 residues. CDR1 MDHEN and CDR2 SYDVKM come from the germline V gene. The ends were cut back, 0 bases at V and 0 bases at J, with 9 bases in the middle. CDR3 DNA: TGTGCCAGCAGTTTATGGGACTTCTCCTCCTACGAGCAGTACTTC. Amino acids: CASSLWDFSSYEQYF. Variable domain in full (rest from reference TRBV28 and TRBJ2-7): DVKVTQSSRYLVKRTGEKVFLECVQDMDHENMFWYRQDPGLGLRLIYFSYDVKMKEKGDIPEGYSVSREKKERFSLILESASTNQTSMYLCASSLWDFSSYEQYFGPGTRLTVT.

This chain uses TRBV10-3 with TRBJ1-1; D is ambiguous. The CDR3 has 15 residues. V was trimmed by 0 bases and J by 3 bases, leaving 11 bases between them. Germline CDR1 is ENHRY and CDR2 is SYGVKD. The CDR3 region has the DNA TGTGCCATCAGTGAGTCGCCCGGGGTCGACACTGAAGCTTTCTTT. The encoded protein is CAISESPGVDTEAFF.

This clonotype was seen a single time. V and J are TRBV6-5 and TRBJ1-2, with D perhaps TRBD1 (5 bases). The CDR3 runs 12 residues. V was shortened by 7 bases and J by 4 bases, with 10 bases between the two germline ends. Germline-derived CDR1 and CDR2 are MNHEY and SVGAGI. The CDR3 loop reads CASIGRGYGYTF. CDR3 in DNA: TGTGCCAGCATCGGTAGGGGCTATGGCTACACCTTC.

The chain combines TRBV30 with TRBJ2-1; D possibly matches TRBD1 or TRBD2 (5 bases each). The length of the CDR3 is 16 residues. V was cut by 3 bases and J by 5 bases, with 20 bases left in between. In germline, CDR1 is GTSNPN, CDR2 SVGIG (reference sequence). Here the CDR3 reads CAWRSGWPGTHNEQFF. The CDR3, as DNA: TGTGCCTGGAGGTCCGGATGGCCGGGGACCCACAATGAGCAGTTCTTC.

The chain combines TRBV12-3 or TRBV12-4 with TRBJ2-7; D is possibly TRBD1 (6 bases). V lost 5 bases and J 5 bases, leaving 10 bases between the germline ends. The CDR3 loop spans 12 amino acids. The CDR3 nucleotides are TGTGCCAGCAGTCAGGGGTGGGACGAGCAGTACTTC. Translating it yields CASSQGWDEQYF.

This CDR3 reads CSARPRDSYGYTF. The CDR3 DNA is TGCAGTGCTAGGCCCCGGGACAGCTATGGCTACACCTTC. The rearrangement joins TRBV20-1 to TRBJ1-2; 7 bases are a match to TRBD1. J was trimmed by 4 bases and V by 3 bases; bases with no gene match: 5. Germline V gives CDR1 DFQATT, CDR2 SNEGSKA (reference sequence). This CDR3 is 13 amino acids long.